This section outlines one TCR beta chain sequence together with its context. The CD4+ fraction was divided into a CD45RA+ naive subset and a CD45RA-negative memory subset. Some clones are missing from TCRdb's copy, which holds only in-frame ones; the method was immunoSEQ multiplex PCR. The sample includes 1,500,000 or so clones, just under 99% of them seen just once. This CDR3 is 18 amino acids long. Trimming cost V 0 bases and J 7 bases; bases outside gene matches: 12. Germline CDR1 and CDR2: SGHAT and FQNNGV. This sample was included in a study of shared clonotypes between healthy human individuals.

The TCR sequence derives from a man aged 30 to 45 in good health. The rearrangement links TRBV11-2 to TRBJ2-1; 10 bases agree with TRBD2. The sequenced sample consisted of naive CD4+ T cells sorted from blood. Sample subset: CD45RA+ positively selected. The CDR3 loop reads CASSLDSRLAGVGNEQFF. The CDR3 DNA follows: TGTGCCAGCAGCTTAGATAGCAGGCTAGCGGGAGTGGGTAATGAGCAGTTCTTC.